This T cell receptor beta chain stems from a study of blood T cells in healthy people across ages. Whole-study results and caveats: TCR beta diversity was tightly associated with the proportion of naive T cells. Versus aged donors, long-lived donors had higher diversity and more naive CD4+ cells.

Trimming cost V 0 bases and J 6 bases, with 5 bases left between them. The CDR3 is 13 residues long. Per the germline V gene, CDR1 is LGHDT and CDR2 is YNNKEL (reference sequence). Through a sample-barcoded 5' primer and a J-beta primer mix, a second PCR was run for 7 to 11 cycles. TCRdb used MiXCR to reprocess the 5' RACE reads, holding one entry per CDR3 protein. Among approximately 670,000 distinct CDR3 sequences listed, roughly two fifths were seen once. A few counts support this clonotype. The antigen is undetermined. Sample donors were healthy Caucasian individuals that came from Russia, aged roughly 6 to 90.

J is TRBJ1-4 and V is TRBV3-1; D uncertain. Sequenced sample: blood. The receptor comes from a man aged 80 or over in good health. In DNA form, the CDR3 reads TGTGCCAGCAGCCAAGAGGGTTATGAAAAACTGTTTTTT. This translates into CASSQEGYEKLFF.